This T cell receptor beta chain was obtained from a study of T cell repertoires in aging, cancer and after chemotherapy (dated by TCRdb to between 2018 and 2021). A note on the overall study: Donors spanned six age groups from 30 or younger to 70 or older, with at least three individuals per group. The study profiled peripheral blood TCR beta repertoires from healthy donors and cancer patients to examine immunoaging and T cell reconstitution after chemotherapy. Healthy donor control TCR repertoires were recorded over several months to years and showed clear clonal overlap across re-sampling. Roughly 10 million TCR reads were contained in the full dataset. Alongside fewer than 100 healthy donors serving as a reference group, the cohort included 200 to 250 cancer patients, of whom approximately 94 had hematological cancers and fewer than 140 had solid cancers. Results and caveats for the whole study, not just this receptor: Significantly lower blood TCR diversity and higher clonality were observed in untreated patients with hematological or solid cancers than in age-matched healthy donors. In healthy donors, the drop in TCR diversity with age came mainly from a loss of richness, whereas in cancer patients a loss of evenness also played a part. An increase in median generation probability over the chemotherapy interval was observed in both cancer cohorts, suggesting that the repertoire was reconstituted through rebound thymic output. According to the authors, the repertoire data do not allow conclusions to be drawn about immunological memory after chemotherapy.

TCR beta rearrangements were amplified from genomic DNA isolated from peripheral blood, not from sorted cells or RNA. The CDR3 numbers 13 residues from cysteine through phenylalanine. Of the read, only the CDR3 DNA is kept; its 39 bases are in frame from base 1. Per the germline V gene, SQVTM is the CDR1 and ANQGSEA is the CDR2. Multiplex touch-down PCR with a mixed TRB-A/B primer pool was used to amplify rearranged TRB sequences covering the V, D and J segments. Two consecutive PCR reactions with Phusion HS II polymerase added Illumina adapters and sample indices to the amplicons. Amplicons were gel-purified with the NucleoSpin Gel and PCR Clean-up kit, then checked with Qubit and an Agilent 2100 Bioanalyzer. The libraries were sequenced on an Illumina MiSeq with 600-cycle, single-indexed, paired-end runs. From the authors' description of their analysis: MiXCR versions 2.12 and 3.0.5 were used to process the TRB sequences. A clone was defined as each unique CDR3 nucleotide sequence, and only productive sequences supported by at least two reads were kept. Repertoire metrics included Shannon diversity, evenness, clonality (one minus evenness), and alpha-parameterized diversity profiles from alpha 0 to 5. The IGoR algorithm was used to calculate generation probabilities of clones in the paired pre- and post-chemotherapy samples. TCRdb took the public reads, trimmed them with fastp at Q25, ran MiXCR for clone calling and kept in-frame beta chains. Rows matching on CDR3 protein sequence are summarized as one entry with the most common DNA and genes. The V and J calls were not made by the authors but by TCRdb's processing. Within this sample are about 5,200 distinct CDR3 sequences, with approximately 28% of them counted one time only. The ten largest clones add up to about 5.8% of the sample.

In the case of this clonotype: Its antigen is unknown. Germline is not matched at one junction end, which may reflect a read error.

The rearrangement joined TRBV29-1 to TRBJ1-5; the D gene identity is not certain. Sequenced: blood. The source of this sequence is a human donor in good health. The sequenced DNA: TGCAGCGTTGCGTATGAAGTGAATCAGACCCAGCATTTT. It codes for CSVAYEVNQTQHF.